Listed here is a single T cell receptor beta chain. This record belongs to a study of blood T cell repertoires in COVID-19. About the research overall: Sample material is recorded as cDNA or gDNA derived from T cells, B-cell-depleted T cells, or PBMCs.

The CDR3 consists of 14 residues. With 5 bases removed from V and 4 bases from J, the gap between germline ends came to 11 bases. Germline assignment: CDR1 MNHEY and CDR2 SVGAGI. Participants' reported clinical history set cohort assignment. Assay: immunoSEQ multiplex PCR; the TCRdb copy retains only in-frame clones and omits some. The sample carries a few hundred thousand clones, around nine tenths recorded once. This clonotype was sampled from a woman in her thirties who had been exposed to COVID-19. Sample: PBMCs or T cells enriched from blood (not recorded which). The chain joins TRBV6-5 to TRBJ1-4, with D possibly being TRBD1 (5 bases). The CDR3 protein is CASSPGDFNEKLFF. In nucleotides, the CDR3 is TGTGCCAGCAGTCCGGGGGACTTTAATGAAAAACTGTTTTTT.